This T cell receptor (beta chain) was identified during a study of post-analysis software for immune sequencing data. Whole-study findings and limits: Four or five TRBV segments occurring more often in patients than controls included TRBV5-6, TRBV5-1 and TRBV20-1.

This clonotype turned up a few times. Its antigen is as yet unknown. Unique molecular identifiers had been added to the TCR beta cDNA libraries. TCRdb used MiXCR to reprocess the PCR reads, holding one entry per CDR3 protein. The table has 450,000 or so distinct CDR3 sequences, over 35% seen once; the top ten hold 9.5% to 13%. The CDR3 contains 16 residues. Per germline, CDR1 DFQATT and CDR2 SNEGSKA (reference sequence). V lost 4 bases and J 8 bases, leaving 21 bases between the germline ends. Input material: blood. The rearrangement joins TRBV20-1 to TRBJ1-6; no clear D gene. The source is a girl between 5 and 17 years old with multiple sclerosis. CDR3 coding DNA: TGCAGTGCTACTCGCTCCCCGGGCGGAGATGATTCACCCCTCCACTTT. Translated: CSATRSPGGDDSPLHF.